One and the same sample provided the 27 T cell receptor beta chains below, sequenced in a study of shared clonotypes between healthy human individuals (dated by TCRdb to 2018 to 2021). Libraries were built with the immunoSEQ multiplex PCR assay. As stored in TCRdb, this immuneACCESS dataset retains in-frame rearrangements with V and J assigned. A fraction of the clones does not appear; measured against another copy, unresolved V genes explain less than half of the discrepancy, and the remainder lacks a known reason. Here the sample has under 650,000 clones; 90% to 96% occur a single time. The ten largest clones add up to 0.06% of the sample. Sequencing used naive CD4+ T cells sorted from blood. The cell subset or site label here, explained by the study, means: CD45RA+ positively selected. Source of these receptors: a young woman in good health.

For the CDR3, the DNA is TGTGCCAGCAGATACAGGGGTGGGAACACTGAAGCTTTCTTT. Translated, it gives CASRYRGGNTEAFF. The V call is TRBV28, the J call TRBJ1-1, with 7 positions matching TRBD1. The ends lost 6 bases at V and 1 base at J; junction bases unmatched: 5. Germline CDR1 and CDR2: MDHEN and SYDVKM. The CDR3 has 14 amino acids.

The V call is TRBV15, the J call TRBJ2-5, with unresolved D. Per the germline V gene, CDR1 is LNHNV and CDR2 is YYDKDF (reference sequence). The CDR3 runs 16 residues. Trimming took off 2 bases at V and 2 bases at J, with 15 bases between the two ends. CDR3 amino acids: CATSRTVIVGQETQYF. DNA of the CDR3: TGTGCCACCAGCAGAACTGTTATTGTGGGGCAAGAGACCCAGTACTTC. The full variable domain, rest sourced from reference TRBV15 and TRBJ2-5, is DAMVIQNPRYQVTQFGKPVTLSCSQTLNHNVMYWYQQKSSQAPKLLFHYYDKDFNNEADTPDNFQSRRPNTSFCFLDIRSPGLGDTAMYLCATSRTVIVGQETQYFGPGTRLLVL.

This clone was seen a handful of times. The chain combines TRBV6-6 with TRBJ2-7; D is possibly TRBD1 (6 bases). The germline V gene has CDR1 MNHNY and CDR2 SVGAGI (reference sequence). V lost 2 bases and J 3 bases, leaving 14 bases between the germline ends. CDR3 length: 15 residues. CDR3 protein: CASSYGTQENYEQYF. In DNA, the CDR3 is TGTGCCAGCAGTTACGGGACACAGGAGAACTACGAGCAGTACTTC.

The chain recombines TRBV11-2 with TRBJ1-1; no clear D. The germline V gene encodes CDR1 SGHAT and CDR2 FQNNGV. The CDR3 is 14 amino acids. The germline V and J ends were trimmed by 4 bases and 1 base, with 10 bases remaining between them. The CDR3 spells CASSYDTANTEAFF. The DNA of the CDR3 is TGTGCCAGCAGCTACGACACCGCGAACACTGAAGCTTTCTTT.

The V and J genes are TRBV6-1 and TRBJ2-2; D unclear. V was clipped by 6 bases and J by 5 bases, with 10 bases between them. The germline V gene encodes CDR1 MNHNS and CDR2 SASEGT. This CDR3 spans 13 amino acids. The CDR3 reads CASRSQVTGELFF. CDR3 DNA sequence: TGTGCCAGCAGGAGCCAGGTTACCGGGGAGCTGTTTTTT.

The chain employs TRBV28 and TRBJ2-5, with 10 nucleotides matching TRBD1. Germline CDR1 MDHEN, CDR2 SYDVKM. The CDR3 sequence is 15 residues long. V dropped 5 bases and J dropped 11; count of bases not matched to a gene: 14. In nucleotides, the CDR3 is TGTGCCAGCAGTCGTGGAGGGACAGGGGACCGAGGGCAGTACTTC. This translates into CASSRGGTGDRGQYF.

V usage is TRBV27 and J usage is TRBJ2-6; D ambiguous. This CDR3 is 13 amino acids long. Germline CDR1 reads MNHEY; CDR2 reads SMNVEV (reference sequence). Trimming shortened V by 6 bases and J by 4 bases, and 7 bases separated the two germline ends. Written as DNA, the CDR3 is TGTGCCAGCAGGCATACAGGGGCCAACGTCCTGACTTTC. The encoded protein is CASRHTGANVLTF.

The chain combines TRBV2 with TRBJ2-3; D gene unclear. The CDR3 runs to 11 residues. Germline V gene lookup returns CDR1 SNHLY and CDR2 FYNNEI. Trimming pared 3 bases from V and 5 bases from J, leaving 3 bases between. The CDR3 spells CASSDVDTQYF. In DNA form, the CDR3 reads TGTGCCAGCAGTGACGTAGATACGCAGTATTTT.

The V and J genes are TRBV7-2 and TRBJ2-3; no firm D call. This CDR3 is built from 16 residues. Trimming shortened V by 4 bases and J by 0 bases, and 14 bases separated the two germline ends. CDR1 is SGHTA, CDR2 FQGNSA, per germline. The CDR3 bases are TGTGCCAGCAGCTATGGGTGGGGATCTAGCACAGATACGCAGTATTTT. Translated: CASSYGWGSSTDTQYF.

This chain connects TRBV2 to TRBJ2-1, with 7 positions matching TRBD1. Trimming at V came to 7 bases and at J to 4 bases, leaving 4 bases not matched to a gene. Germline V gene sequence: CDR1 SNHLY, CDR2 FYNNEI. This CDR3 spans 13 amino acids. DNA for the CDR3: TGTGCCAGCACCAAGGACAGGTACAATGAGCAGTTCTTC. This encodes CASTKDRYNEQFF.

This rearrangement joins TRBV19 to TRBJ2-3; possible D gene TRBD2, 6 bases. Germline V CDR1 and CDR2: LNHDA, SQIVND (reference sequence). The CDR3 sequence is 16 residues long. Trimming left V 5 bases short and J 0 bases short, with 15 bases between. The CDR3 nucleotides read TGTGCCAGTAGTCCCCTAGCCGGGGGAAGCACAGATACGCAGTATTTT. Translated, it gives CASSPLAGGSTDTQYF.

V usage is TRBV18 and J usage is TRBJ2-7, with 14 bases aligning to TRBD2. CDR3 length: 16 amino acids. J was trimmed by 4 bases and V by 6 bases; bases with no gene match: 8. In germline, CDR1 is KGHSH, CDR2 LQKENI. The CDR3 region is CASSRGLAGGIYEQYF. In DNA form, the CDR3 reads TGTGCCAGCTCTCGCGGACTAGCGGGAGGTATTTACGAGCAGTACTTC.

The chain employs TRBV5-1 and TRBJ2-7; D perhaps matches TRBD1 (6 bases). Trimming left V 4 bases short and J 2 bases short, with 16 bases between. The CDR3 totals 15 residues. From germline, CDR1 is SGHRS and CDR2 YFSETQ. The chain's CDR3 is CASSKTGTPAYEQYF. The CDR3 DNA reads as TGCGCCAGCAGCAAAACCGGGACACCAGCCTACGAGCAGTACTTC.

The V and J genes are TRBV14 and TRBJ2-2, with 9 bases fitting TRBD2. Germline values: CDR1 SGHDN, CDR2 FVKESK. The CDR3 totals 17 residues. Trimming at V came to 4 bases and at J to 7 bases, leaving 13 bases not matched to a gene. The CDR3 here is CASSPRVAGVYVGELFF. The CDR3 DNA follows: TGTGCCAGCAGCCCAAGGGTAGCGGGAGTGTATGTCGGGGAGCTGTTTTTT. Based on the CDR3 plus reference TRBV14 and TRBJ2-2, the full variable domain is EAGVTQFPSHSVIEKGQTVTLRCDPISGHDNLYWYRRVMGKEIKFLLHFVKESKQDESGMPNNRFLAERTGGTYSTLKVQPAELEDSGVYFCASSPRVAGVYVGELFFGEGSRLTVL.

The chain recombines TRBV19 with TRBJ2-2, with 7 positions matching TRBD1. The CDR3 has 14 amino acids. Per germline, CDR1 LNHDA and CDR2 SQIVND (reference sequence). With V trimmed by 11 bases and J by 3 bases, 9 bases remained unmatched. The CDR3 sequence is CASTTQGYTGELFF. Written as DNA, the CDR3 is TGTGCCTCAACAACACAGGGGTACACCGGGGAGCTGTTTTTT.

This chain joins TRBV11-3 and TRBJ2-5; 9 nucleotides line up with TRBD1. The CDR3 length is 13 residues. CDR1 is SGHNT, CDR2 YENEEA, per germline. Losses at the gene ends were 5 bases for V and 5 bases for J; bases not matched to a gene: 3. The CDR3 sequence is CASSTTGGETQYF. Here the CDR3 DNA reads TGTGCCAGCAGCACGACAGGGGGGGAGACCCAGTACTTC.

The V gene is TRBV18, the J gene TRBJ2-5; D not resolved. Germline CDR1 KGHSH, CDR2 LQKENI. The ends were cut back, 3 bases at V and 2 bases at J, with 10 bases in the middle. The CDR3 runs to 14 residues. CDR3 sequence (DNA): TGTGCCAGCTCACCGCGCGAGAGGCAAGAGACCCAGTACTTC. It codes for CASSPRERQETQYF.

CDR3 DNA sequence: TGTGCCAGCAGTCCGTCCGAAGGGGCCTTCGATAAAAACATTCAGTACTTC. Translation gives CASSPSEGAFDKNIQYF. This chain connects TRBV28 to TRBJ2-4; weak D call: TRBD1 (5 bases). Germline loops: CDR1 MDHEN, CDR2 SYDVKM. Trimming stripped 5 bases from V and 4 bases from J, with 21 bases between. The CDR3 loop spans 17 amino acids.

V gene TRBV29-1 combines with J gene TRBJ1-1; D is unclear. The V end lost 6 bases, the J end lost 6 bases, and 11 bases lay between the germline ends. Germline values: CDR1 SQVTM, CDR2 ANQGSEA. This CDR3 is built from 11 residues. The CDR3 here is CSVAWTAEAFF. CDR3 DNA: TGCAGCGTCGCCTGGACGGCTGAAGCTTTCTTT.

J is TRBJ1-1 and V is TRBV15; no clear D. V was pared by 5 bases and J by 1 base, with 14 bases between. This CDR3 is 15 amino acids long. Germline V gives CDR1 LNHNV, CDR2 YYDKDF (reference sequence). CDR3 nucleotides: TGTGCCACCAGCGCCCAAGCACTTCAGAACACTGAAGCTTTCTTT. Amino acid sequence: CATSAQALQNTEAFF.

The rearrangement joins TRBV28 to TRBJ2-7; D remains unclear. The germline V gene encodes CDR1 MDHEN and CDR2 SYDVKM. The germline V and J ends were trimmed by 4 bases and 9 bases, with 13 bases remaining between them. The CDR3 length is 12 residues. CDR3 sequence: CASSSRPSWQYF. As DNA, the CDR3 is TGTGCCAGCAGTTCCCGGCCCTCTTGGCAGTACTTC.

V and J are TRBV2 and TRBJ1-2; D is undetermined. This CDR3 has 13 amino acids. In germline, CDR1 is SNHLY, CDR2 FYNNEI. Trimming shortened V by 4 bases and J by 4 bases, and 10 bases separated the two germline ends. As DNA, the CDR3 is TGTGCCAGCAGTGGGACCCGGAGCTATGGCTACACCTTC. It specifies CASSGTRSYGYTF. Combining the CDR3 with reference TRBV2 and TRBJ1-2 gives the whole variable domain EPEVTQTPSHQVTQMGQEVILRCVPISNHLYFYWYRQILGQKVEFLVSFYNNEISEKSEIFDDQFSVERPDGSNFTLKIRSTKLEDSAMYFCASSGTRSYGYTFGSGTRLTVV.

This sequence joins TRBV19 and TRBJ1-5; 7 bases agree with TRBD1. Germline trimming cut 7 bases from V and 5 bases from J; bases unmatched to any gene: 11. The CDR3 contains 15 residues. Germline V gives CDR1 LNHDA, CDR2 SQIVND (reference sequence). In nucleotides, the CDR3 is TGTGCCAGTAACCCGACAGGGTTTGAGCATCAGCCCCAGCATTTT. This translates into CASNPTGFEHQPQHF.

The rearrangement uses TRBV5-4 and TRBJ1-4, with unresolved D. CDR1 is SGHNT and CDR2 is YYREEE in the germline V gene (reference sequence). The CDR3 length is 15 residues. Trimming stripped 4 bases from V and 0 bases from J, with 10 bases between. CDR3 protein: CASSPSQATNEKLFF. The CDR3 nucleotides read TGTGCCAGCAGCCCGAGCCAGGCAACTAATGAAAAACTGTTTTTT.

This chain joins TRBV9 and TRBJ1-4; perhaps TRBD1 as D (6 bases). The CDR3 sequence is 14 residues long. Germline values: CDR1 SGDLS, CDR2 YYNGEE. Between the trimmed V and J ends, which lost 0 bases and 7 bases, there was a span of 10 bases. In nucleotides, the CDR3 is TGTGCCAGCAGCGTAGGGGGGGCCAGTGAAAAACTGTTTTTT. This translates into CASSVGGASEKLFF.

This chain's CDR3 is CASSELAKNIQYF. The CDR3, as DNA: TGTGCCAGCAGTGAATTAGCCAAAAACATTCAGTACTTC. This rearrangement joins TRBV25-1 to TRBJ2-4; no clear D. The CDR3 runs 13 residues. V shed 1 base and J shed 0 bases, with 1 base lying between them. Germline V CDR1 and CDR2: MGHDK, SYGVNS.

The chain combines TRBV5-1 with TRBJ2-7; D remains ambiguous. Germline V gene sequence: CDR1 SGHRS, CDR2 YFSETQ. The CDR3 extends over 13 amino acids. The ends were cut back, 0 bases at V and 4 bases at J, with 8 bases in the middle. CDR3 nucleotide sequence: TGCGCCAGCAGCTTGGTGGAACGATACGAGCAGTACTTC. This translates into CASSLVERYEQYF.